This T cell receptor (beta chain) was found in a study of beta chain features in type 1 diabetes. Germline-derived CDR1 and CDR2 are MDHEN and SYDVKM. Trimming removed 3 bases from V and 2 bases from J, with 7 bases in between. The CDR3 consists of 13 residues. Regarding the study as a whole: In every one of the four CD4+ subsets, TCRB CDR3s were moderately but significantly shorter in Type 1 diabetes patients.

The authors reverse transcribed all of the isolated RNA, so sequencing captured expressed TCRB transcripts. Naive, central memory and regulatory T cell samples came to a mean of roughly 3.9 million reads. The repertoire was sequenced with immunoSEQ multiplex PCR; TCRdb's copy has only in-frame clones and lacks some. The sample yields almost 350,000 clones, about a tenth seen once. Remarks on this clone: Its antigen remains unidentified.

The chain couples TRBV28 to TRBJ1-2; a possible D gene is TRBD1 (5 bases). Sequencing was done on a sample of central memory CD4+ T cells from blood. The TCR sequence derives from a young man with type 1 diabetes. The CDR3: CASSLGLNYGYTF. In DNA, the CDR3 is TGTGCCAGCAGTTTGGGGCTGAACTATGGCTACACCTTC.